This T cell receptor beta chain derives from a study of T cell responses to AZD1222 COVID-19 vaccine. Broader study findings: Just a handful of people given AZD1222 tested seropositive at baseline.

TCRdb keeps only in-frame clones here, not all; method: immunoSEQ multiplex PCR. The sample consists of about 150,000 clones, just under 95% of them appearing once. V lost 2 bases and J lost 6; bases outside the gene matches: 3. Germline values: CDR1 MNHEY, CDR2 SVGEGT. The CDR3 has 14 amino acids. For this clone: Its antigen remains unidentified.

The sequence came from an adult in good health. The chain is built from TRBV6-2 or TRBV6-3 and TRBJ1-5; 8 bases are a match to TRBD1. This sample comprised peripheral blood, obtained on day 0 of AZD1222 vaccination. CDR3 region: CASSYGQGGQPQHF. CDR3 in DNA: TGTGCCAGCAGTTACGGACAGGGAGGTCAGCCCCAGCATTTT.